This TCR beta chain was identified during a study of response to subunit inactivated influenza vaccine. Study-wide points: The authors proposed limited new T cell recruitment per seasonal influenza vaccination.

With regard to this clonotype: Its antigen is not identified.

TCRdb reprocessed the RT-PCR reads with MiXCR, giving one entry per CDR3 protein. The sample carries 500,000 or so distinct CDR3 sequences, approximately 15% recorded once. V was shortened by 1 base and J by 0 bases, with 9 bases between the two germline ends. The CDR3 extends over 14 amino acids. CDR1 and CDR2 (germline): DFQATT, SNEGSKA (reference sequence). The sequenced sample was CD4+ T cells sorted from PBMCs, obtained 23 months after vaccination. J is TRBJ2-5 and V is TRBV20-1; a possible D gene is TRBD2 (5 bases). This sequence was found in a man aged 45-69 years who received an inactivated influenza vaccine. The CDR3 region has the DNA TGCAGTGCTAGAGCTCTGACTAACCAAGAGACCCAGTACTTC. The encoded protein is CSARALTNQETQYF.